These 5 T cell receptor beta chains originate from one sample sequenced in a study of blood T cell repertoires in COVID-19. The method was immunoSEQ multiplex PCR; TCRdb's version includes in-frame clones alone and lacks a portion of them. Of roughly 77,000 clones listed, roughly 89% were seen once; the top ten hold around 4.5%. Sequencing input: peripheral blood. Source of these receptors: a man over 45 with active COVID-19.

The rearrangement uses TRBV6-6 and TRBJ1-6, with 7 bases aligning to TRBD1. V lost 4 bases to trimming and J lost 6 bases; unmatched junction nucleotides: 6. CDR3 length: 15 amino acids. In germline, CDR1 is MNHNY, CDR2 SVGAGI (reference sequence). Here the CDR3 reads CASSSPGQINSPLHF. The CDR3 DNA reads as TGTGCCAGCAGTTCTCCGGGACAGATTAATTCACCCCTCCACTTT.

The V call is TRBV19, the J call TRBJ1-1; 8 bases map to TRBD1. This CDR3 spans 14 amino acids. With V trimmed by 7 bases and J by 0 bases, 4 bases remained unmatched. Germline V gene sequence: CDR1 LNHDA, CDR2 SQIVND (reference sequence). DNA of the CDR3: TGTGCCAGTATACGGACAGGGTTGAACACTGAAGCTTTCTTT. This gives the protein CASIRTGLNTEAFF.

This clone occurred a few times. The CDR3 DNA reads TGTGCCAGCAGCTCACAGGGTTCTAATGAAAAACTGTTTTTT. Translating gives CASSSQGSNEKLFF. The rearrangement joins TRBV5-5 to TRBJ1-4, with a tentative D call TRBD1 (6 bases). With 3 bases removed from V and 3 bases from J, the gap between germline ends came to 9 bases. Germline values: CDR1 SGHKS, CDR2 YYEKEE (reference sequence). The CDR3 runs 14 residues.

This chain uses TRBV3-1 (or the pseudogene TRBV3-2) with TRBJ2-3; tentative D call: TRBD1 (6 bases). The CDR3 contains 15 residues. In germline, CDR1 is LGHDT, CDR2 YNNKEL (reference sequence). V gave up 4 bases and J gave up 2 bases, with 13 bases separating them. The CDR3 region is CASSLAGTHTDTQYF. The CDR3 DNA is TGTGCCAGCAGCCTCGCCGGGACACACACAGATACGCAGTATTTT.

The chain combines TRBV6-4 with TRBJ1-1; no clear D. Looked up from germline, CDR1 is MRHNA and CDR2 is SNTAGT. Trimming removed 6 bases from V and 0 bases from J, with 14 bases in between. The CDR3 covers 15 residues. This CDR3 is CASRHDYDLNTEAFF. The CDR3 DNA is TGTGCCAGCAGACATGACTACGACTTGAACACTGAAGCTTTCTTT.